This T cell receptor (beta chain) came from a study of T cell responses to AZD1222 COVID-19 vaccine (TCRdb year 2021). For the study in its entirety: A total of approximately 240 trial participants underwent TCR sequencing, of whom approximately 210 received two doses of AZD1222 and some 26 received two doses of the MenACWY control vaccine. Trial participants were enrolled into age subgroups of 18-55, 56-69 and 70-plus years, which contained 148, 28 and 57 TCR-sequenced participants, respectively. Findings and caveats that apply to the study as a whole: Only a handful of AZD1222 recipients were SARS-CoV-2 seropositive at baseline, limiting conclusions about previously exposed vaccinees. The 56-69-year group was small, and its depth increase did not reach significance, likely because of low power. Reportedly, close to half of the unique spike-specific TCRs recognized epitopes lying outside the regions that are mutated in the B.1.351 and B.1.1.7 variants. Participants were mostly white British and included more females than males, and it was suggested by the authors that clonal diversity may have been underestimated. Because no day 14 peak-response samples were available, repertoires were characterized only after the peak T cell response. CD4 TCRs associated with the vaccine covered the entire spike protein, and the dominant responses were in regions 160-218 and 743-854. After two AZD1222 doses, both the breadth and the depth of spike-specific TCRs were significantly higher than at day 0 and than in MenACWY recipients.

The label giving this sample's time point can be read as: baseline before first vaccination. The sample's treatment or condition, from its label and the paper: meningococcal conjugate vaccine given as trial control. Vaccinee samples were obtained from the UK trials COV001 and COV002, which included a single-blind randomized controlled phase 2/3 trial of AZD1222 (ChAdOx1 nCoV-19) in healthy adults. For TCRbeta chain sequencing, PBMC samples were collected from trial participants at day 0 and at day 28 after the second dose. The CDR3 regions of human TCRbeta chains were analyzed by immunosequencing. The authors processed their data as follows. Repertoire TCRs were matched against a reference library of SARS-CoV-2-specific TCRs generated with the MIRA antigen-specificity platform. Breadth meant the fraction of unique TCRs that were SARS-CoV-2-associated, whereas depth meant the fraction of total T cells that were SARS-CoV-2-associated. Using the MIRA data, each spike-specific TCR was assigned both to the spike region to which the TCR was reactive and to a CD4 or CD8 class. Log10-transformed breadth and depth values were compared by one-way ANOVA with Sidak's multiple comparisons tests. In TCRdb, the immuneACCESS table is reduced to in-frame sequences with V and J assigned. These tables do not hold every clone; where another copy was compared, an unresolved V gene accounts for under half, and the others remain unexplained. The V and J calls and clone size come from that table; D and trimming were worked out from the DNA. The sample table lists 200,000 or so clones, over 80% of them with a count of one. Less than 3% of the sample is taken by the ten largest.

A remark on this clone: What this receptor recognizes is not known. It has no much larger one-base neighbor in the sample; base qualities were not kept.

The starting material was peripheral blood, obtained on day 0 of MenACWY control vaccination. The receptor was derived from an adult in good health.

The CDR3 in this case is CSVGGTANTGELFF. The bases read TGCAGCGTCGGTGGGACAGCGAACACCGGGGAGCTGTTTTTT. The chain links TRBV29-1 with TRBJ2-2; TRBD1 agrees with 7 junctional bases. Inclusive of the bounding cysteine and phenylalanine, the CDR3 is 14 residues long. The retained sequence is limited to the CDR3, 42 bases, with the frame set at the first base. From the germline V gene, CDR1 is SQVTM and CDR2 is ANQGSEA. The germline V end is reduced by 6 bases and the J end by 0 bases; junction bases left unmatched: 4.